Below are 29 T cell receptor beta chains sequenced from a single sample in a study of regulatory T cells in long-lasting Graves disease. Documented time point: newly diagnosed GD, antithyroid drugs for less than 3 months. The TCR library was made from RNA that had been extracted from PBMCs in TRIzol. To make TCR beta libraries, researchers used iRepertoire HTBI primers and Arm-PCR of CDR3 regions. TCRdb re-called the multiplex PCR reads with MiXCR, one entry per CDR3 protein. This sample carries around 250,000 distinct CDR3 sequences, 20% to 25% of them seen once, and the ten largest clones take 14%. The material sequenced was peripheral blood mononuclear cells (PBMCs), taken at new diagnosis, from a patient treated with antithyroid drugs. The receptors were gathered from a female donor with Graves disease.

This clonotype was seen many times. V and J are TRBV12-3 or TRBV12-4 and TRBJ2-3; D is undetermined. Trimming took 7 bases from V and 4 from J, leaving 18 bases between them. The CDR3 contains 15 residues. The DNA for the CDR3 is TGTGCCAGCACACTCCTCATGTCCTCTCCAGATACGCAGTATTTT. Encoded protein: CASTLLMSSPDTQYF.

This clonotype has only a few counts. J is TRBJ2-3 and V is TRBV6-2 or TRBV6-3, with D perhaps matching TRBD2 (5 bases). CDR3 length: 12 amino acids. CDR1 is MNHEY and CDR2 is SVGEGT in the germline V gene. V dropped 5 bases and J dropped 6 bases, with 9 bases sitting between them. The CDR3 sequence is CASSKLVDTQYF. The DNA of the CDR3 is TGTGCCAGCAGTAAACTAGTGGATACGCAGTATTTT.

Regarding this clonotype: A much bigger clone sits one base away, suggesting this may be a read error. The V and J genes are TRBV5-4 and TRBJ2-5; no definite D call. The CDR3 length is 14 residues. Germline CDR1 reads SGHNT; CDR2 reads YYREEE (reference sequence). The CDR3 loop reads CTSRRVNEEETQYF. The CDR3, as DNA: TGTACCAGCAGAAGGGTCAATGAGGAGGAGACCCAGTACTTC.

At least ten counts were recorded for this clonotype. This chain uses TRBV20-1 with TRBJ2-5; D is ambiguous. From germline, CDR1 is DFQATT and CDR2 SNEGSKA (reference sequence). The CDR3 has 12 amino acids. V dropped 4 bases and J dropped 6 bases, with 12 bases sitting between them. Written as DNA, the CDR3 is TGCAGTGCTAAACCCCAGACGAAGACCCAGTACTTC. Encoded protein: CSAKPQTKTQYF.

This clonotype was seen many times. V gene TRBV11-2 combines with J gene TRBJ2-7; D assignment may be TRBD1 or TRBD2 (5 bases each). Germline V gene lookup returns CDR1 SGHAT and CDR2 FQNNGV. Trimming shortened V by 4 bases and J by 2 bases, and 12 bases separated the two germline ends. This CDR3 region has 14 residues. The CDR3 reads CASSYRTGPYEQYF. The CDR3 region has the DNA TGTGCCAGCAGCTATAGGACGGGACCCTACGAGCAGTACTTC. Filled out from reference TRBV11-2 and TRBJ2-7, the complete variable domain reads EAGVAQSPRYKIIEKRQSVAFWCNPISGHATLYWYQQILGQGPKLLIQFQNNGVVDDSQLPKDRFSAERLKGVDSTLKIQPAKLEDSAVYLCASSYRTGPYEQYFGPGTRLTVT.

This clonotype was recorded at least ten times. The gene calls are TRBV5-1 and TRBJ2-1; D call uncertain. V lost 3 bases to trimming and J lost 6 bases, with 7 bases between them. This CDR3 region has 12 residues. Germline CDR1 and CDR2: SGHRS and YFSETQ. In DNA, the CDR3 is TGCGCCAGCAGCTCCTACCGCAATGAGCAGTTCTTC. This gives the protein CASSSYRNEQFF.

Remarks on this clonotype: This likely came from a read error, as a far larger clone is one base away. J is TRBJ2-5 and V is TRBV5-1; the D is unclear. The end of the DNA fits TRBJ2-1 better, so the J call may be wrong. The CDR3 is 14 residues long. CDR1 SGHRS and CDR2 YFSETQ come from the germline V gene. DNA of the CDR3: TGCGCCAGCAGCTTGGATGCGATCTACAATGAGCAGTTCTTC. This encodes CASSLDAIYNEQFF.

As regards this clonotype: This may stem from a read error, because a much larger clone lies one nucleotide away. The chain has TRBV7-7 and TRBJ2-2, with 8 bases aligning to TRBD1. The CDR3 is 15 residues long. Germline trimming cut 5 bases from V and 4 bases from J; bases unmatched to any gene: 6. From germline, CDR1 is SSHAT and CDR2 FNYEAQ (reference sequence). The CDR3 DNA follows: TGTGCCAGCAGCGACCGACAGGGGCTCACCGGGGAGCTGTTTTTT. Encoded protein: CASSDRQGLTGELFF.

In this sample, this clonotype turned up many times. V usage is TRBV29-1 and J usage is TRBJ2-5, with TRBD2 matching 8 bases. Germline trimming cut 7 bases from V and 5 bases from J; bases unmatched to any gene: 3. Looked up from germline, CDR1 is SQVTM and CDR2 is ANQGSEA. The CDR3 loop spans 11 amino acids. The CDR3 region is CSAREGETQYF. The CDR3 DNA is TGCAGCGCCCGGGAGGGGGAGACCCAGTACTTC.

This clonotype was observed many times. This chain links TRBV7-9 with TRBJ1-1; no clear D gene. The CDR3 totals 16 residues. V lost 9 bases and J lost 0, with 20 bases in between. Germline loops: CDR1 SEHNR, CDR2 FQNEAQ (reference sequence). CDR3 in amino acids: CASDEDGFKVNTEAFF. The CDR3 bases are TGTGCCAGTGACGAGGACGGATTCAAGGTGAACACTGAAGCTTTCTTT.

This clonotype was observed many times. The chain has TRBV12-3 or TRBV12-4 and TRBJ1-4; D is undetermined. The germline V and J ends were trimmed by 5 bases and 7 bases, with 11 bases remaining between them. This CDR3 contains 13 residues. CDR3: CASSHPSSEKLFF. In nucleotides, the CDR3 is TGTGCCAGCAGTCATCCTTCATCTGAAAAACTGTTTTTT.

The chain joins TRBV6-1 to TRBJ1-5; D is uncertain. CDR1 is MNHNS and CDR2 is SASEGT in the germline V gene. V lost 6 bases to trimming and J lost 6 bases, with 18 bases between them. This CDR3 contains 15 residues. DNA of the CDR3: TGTGCCAGCAGCTCCCTGAGCATAGAGTTTCAGCCCCAGCATTTT. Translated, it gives CASSSLSIEFQPQHF.

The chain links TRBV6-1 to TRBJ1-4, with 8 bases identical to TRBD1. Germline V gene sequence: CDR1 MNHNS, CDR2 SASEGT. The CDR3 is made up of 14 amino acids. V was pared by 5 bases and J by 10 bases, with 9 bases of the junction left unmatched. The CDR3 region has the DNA TGTGCCAGCAGTCTCCAGGGGGCGCTTGGAAAACTGTTTTTT. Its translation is CASSLQGALGKLFF.

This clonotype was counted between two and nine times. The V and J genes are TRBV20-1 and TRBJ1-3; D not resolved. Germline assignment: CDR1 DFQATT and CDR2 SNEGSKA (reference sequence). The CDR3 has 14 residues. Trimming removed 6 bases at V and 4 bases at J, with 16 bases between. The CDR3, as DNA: TGCAGTGCACTGCCGACGGCGGGAGGAAACACCATATATTTT. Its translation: CSALPTAGGNTIYF.

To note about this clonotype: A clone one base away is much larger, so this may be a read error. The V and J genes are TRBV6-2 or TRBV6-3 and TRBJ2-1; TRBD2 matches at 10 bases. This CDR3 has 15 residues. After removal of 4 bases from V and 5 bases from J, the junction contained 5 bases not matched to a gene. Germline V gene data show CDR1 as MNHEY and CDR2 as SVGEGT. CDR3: CASSCLGLADNEQFF. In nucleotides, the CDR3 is TGTGCCAGCAGTTGCCTCGGACTAGCGGACAATGAGCAGTTCTTC.

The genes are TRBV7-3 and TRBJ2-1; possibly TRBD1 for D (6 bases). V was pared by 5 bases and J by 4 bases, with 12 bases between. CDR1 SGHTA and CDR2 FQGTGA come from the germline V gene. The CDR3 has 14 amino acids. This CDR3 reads CASSPGEAYNEQFF. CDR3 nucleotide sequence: TGTGCCAGCAGCCCAGGGGAAGCTTACAATGAGCAGTTCTTC.

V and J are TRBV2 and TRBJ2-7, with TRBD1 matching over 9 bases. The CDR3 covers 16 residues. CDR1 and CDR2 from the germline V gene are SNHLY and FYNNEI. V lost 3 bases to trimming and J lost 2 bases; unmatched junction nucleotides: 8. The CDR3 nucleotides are TGTGCCAGCAGTGACACAGGGGGCGGGGGCCCCTACGAGCAGTACTTC. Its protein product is CASSDTGGGGPYEQYF.

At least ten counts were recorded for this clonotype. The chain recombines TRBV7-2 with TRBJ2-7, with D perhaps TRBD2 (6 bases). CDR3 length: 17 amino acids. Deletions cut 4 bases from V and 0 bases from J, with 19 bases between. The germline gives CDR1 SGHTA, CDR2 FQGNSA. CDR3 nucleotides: TGTGCCAGCAGCTCCTCCCGCGGGACTTTGAGCTCCTACGAGCAGTACTTC. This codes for CASSSSRGTLSSYEQYF.

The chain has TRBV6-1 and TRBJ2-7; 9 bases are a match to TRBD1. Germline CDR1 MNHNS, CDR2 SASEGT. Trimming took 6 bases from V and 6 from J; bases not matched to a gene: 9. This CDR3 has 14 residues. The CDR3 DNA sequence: TGTGCCAGCAGATCTCCGGGACAGGGCGTCGAGCAGTACTTC. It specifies CASRSPGQGVEQYF.

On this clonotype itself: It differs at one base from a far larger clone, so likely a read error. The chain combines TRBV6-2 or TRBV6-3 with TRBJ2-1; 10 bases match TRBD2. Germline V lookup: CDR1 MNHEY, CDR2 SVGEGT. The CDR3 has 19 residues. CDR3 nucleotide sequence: TGTGCCAGCAGTCCCAGCCGGCTAGCGGGAGTGAGCTCCTACAATGAGCAGTCCTTC. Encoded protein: CASSPSRLAGVSSYNEQSF.

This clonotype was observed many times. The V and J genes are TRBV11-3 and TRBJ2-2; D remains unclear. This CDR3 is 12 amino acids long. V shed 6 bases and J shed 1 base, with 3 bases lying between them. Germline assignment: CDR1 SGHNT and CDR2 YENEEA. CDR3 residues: CASSWNTGELFF. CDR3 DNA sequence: TGTGCCAGCAGTTGGAACACCGGGGAGCTGTTTTTT.

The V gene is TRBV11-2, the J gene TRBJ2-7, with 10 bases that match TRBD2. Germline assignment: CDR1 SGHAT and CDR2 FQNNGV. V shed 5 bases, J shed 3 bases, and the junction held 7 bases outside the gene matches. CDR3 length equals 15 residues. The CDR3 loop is CASSPRTSGLYEQYF. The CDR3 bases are TGTGCCAGCAGCCCCCGGACTAGCGGTCTCTACGAGCAGTACTTC.

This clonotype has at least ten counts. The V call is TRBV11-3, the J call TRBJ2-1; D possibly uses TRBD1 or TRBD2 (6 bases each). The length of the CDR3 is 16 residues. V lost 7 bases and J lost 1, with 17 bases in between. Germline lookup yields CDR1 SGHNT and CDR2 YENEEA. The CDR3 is CASTWARGGSYNEQFF. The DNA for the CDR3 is TGTGCCAGCACCTGGGCCAGGGGAGGATCCTACAATGAGCAGTTCTTC.

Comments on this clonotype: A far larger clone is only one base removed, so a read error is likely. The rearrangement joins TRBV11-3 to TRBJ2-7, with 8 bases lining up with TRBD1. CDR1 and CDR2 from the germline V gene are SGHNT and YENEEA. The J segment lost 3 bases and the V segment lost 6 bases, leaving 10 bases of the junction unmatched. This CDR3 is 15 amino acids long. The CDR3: CASRSDRVTSYEQYF. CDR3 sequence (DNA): TGTGCCAGCAGATCGGACAGGGTGACTAGCTACGAGCAGTACTTC.

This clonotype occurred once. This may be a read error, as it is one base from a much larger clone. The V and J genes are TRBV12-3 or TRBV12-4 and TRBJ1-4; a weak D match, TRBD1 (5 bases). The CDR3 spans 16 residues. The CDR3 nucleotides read TGTGCCAGCAGTGCTCAGCTAAGGGGTACTAATGAAAAACTGGTTTTT. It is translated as CASSAQLRGTNEKLVF.

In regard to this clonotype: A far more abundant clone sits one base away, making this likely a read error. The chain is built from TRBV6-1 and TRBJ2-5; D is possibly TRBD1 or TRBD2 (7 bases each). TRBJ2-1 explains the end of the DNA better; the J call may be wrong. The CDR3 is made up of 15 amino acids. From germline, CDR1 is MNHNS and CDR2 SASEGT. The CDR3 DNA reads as TGTGCCGGCACCGGACTAGGACAGGCCTCCAATGAGCAGTTCTTC. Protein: CAGTGLGQASNEQFF.

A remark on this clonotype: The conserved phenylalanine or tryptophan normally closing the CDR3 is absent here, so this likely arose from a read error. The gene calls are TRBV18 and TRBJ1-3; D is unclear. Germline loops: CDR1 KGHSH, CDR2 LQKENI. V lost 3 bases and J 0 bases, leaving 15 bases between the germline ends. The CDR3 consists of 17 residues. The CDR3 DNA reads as TGTGCCAGCTCACCGTGGCCTACCCGGAGCTCTGGAAACACCATATATCTT. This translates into CASSPWPTRSSGNTIYL.

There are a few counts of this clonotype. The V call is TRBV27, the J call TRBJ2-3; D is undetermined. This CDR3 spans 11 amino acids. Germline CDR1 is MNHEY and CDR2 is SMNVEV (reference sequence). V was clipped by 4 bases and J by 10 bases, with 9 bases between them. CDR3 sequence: CASSSRAAQYF. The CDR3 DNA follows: TGTGCCAGCAGTTCCCGCGCGGCGCAGTATTTT.

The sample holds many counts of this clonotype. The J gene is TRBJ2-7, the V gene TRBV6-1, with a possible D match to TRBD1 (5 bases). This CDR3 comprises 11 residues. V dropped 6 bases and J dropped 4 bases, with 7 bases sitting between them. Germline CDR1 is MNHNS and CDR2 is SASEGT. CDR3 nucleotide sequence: TGTGCCAGCAGCAAGGGGTACGAGCAGTACTTC. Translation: CASSKGYEQYF.